This TCR beta chain was observed in a study of Graves' ophthalmopathy and Graves' hyperthyroidism. Study context: Ahead of any treatment, peripheral blood was obtained at the initial diagnosis.

From RNA, the CDR3 regions of TCR beta chains were amplified and sequenced. Second-round multiplex PCR followed a first-round RT-PCR using HTBI primers. TCRdb processed the multiplex PCR reads anew with MiXCR; each CDR3 protein has one entry. The table lists 350,000 to 450,000 distinct CDR3 sequences, about a sixth of them singletons. Deletions cut 0 bases from V and 8 bases from J, with 13 bases between. CDR3 length equals 13 residues. From germline, CDR1 is GTSNPN and CDR2 SVGIG (reference sequence). In its sample, this clonotype was seen a few times. Given a much more abundant clone one base away, this may be a read error.

The clonotype comes from a woman aged 18-29 years with Graves' ophthalmopathy. The sequenced sample consisted of peripheral blood. The chain joins TRBV30 to TRBJ1-2, with no clear D. The CDR3 bases are TGTGCCTGGAGTGTACCTCCGTATGAGGGCTACACCTTC. Translating gives CAWSVPPYEGYTF. The variable domain in full, completed from reference TRBV30 and TRBJ1-2, reads SQTIHQWPATLVQPVGSPLSLECTVEGTSNPNLYWYRQAAGRGLQLLFYSVGIGQISSEVPQNLSASRPQDRQFILSSKKLLLSDSGFYLCAWSVPPYEGYTFGSGTRLTVV.